This TCR beta chain was observed in a study of cytomegalovirus exposure and HLA in healthy donors. Remarks on this clone: The antigen is undetermined.

60 Vbeta and 13 Jbeta primers were used in PCR. Assay: immunoSEQ multiplex PCR; the TCRdb copy retains only in-frame clones and omits some. This sample has approximately 140,000 clones; approximately 84% occur once, and the top ten carry less than 2%. The trim removed 5 bases at V and 7 bases at J, leaving 8 bases unmatched. Per germline, CDR1 GTSNPN and CDR2 SVGIG (reference sequence). The CDR3 extends over 14 amino acids. Regarding the study as a whole: A few V segments could not be told apart, such as TRBV6-2 and TRBV6-3, and were left out.

Sequencing was carried out using PBMCs. The rearrangement joins TRBV30 to TRBJ1-3; 10 bases match TRBD1. This sequence was found in a woman under 30 in good health and CMV-seronegative. The CDR3 coding sequence is TGTGCCTGGGACAGCCCGGGACAGGGGAACACCATATATTTT. It translates to CAWDSPGQGNTIYF. Looking up the rest from reference TRBV30 and TRBJ1-3 gives the full variable domain: SQTIHQWPATLVQPVGSPLSLECTVEGTSNPNLYWYRQAAGRGLQLLFYSVGIGQISSEVPQNLSASRPQDRQFILSSKKLLLSDSGFYLCAWDSPGQGNTIYFGEGSWLTVV.